The clone carrying this T cell receptor beta chain showed up just once. In the source study's methods: Amplification of reference gene primers provided the estimated nucleated cell counts. Method: immunoSEQ multiplex PCR; TCRdb's copy keeps in-frame clones and lacks some. That table supplies the V and J calls and clone size; D and trimming were determined from the DNA. Of around 19,000 clones detected, more than 85% appear once; the ten largest clones hold 6% to 8%. CDR1 and CDR2 (germline): MGHRA, YSYEKL. CDR3 length: 15 residues. J gave up 7 bases and V 4 bases, and 11 bases lay outside the gene matches. These data originate in a study of blood T cell repertoires in COVID-19. Study summary: The study drew acute and convalescent COVID-19 samples from the United States, Italy and Spain. Sources were T cells, B-cell-depleted T cells, or PBMCs; the material itself was cDNA or gDNA.

Sequences were obtained from peripheral blood. The source of this sequence is a man between 65 and 80 years old with active COVID-19. The rearrangement links TRBV4-1 to TRBJ2-5; 8 nucleotides match TRBD1. In DNA form, the CDR3 reads TGCGCCAGCAGCCCCCAGGACAGGGCCCTCTGGACCCAGTACTTC. Its translation: CASSPQDRALWTQYF.